The entry below gives a single T cell receptor (beta chain) sequence along with its context. The antigen is undetermined. The RNA input was about 0.45 to 1 ug, and it was reverse transcribed with random hexamers. MiXCR, applied by TCRdb to the immunoSEQ multiplex PCR reads, yields one record per CDR3 protein. The table includes about 130,000 distinct CDR3 sequences, around 94% detected once. Between the trimmed V and J ends, which lost 3 bases and 4 bases, there was a span of 18 bases. CDR1 is GTSNPN and CDR2 is SVGIG in the germline V gene (reference sequence). CDR3 length: 16 residues. The data are from a study of CD8 T cells in Susac syndrome. Across the whole study: Patients with Susac syndrome were therapy-naive, treated with corticosteroids, or treated with intravenous immunoglobulin alone when blood was collected.

The study, taken as a whole, reports: Clonal expansion was present among Susac CD8+ cells. This expansion reached its peak in TEMRA cells and in active patients.

The sequence came from a human donor with Susac syndrome. The chain combines TRBV30 with TRBJ2-2; D might be TRBD1 or TRBD2, each matching 5 bases. Input material: CD8+ T cells from PBMCs. The CDR3, as DNA: TGTGCCTGGAGGAGAGGGGCGAACTGGGTCACCGGGGAGCTGTTTTTT. This translates into CAWRRGANWVTGELFF.